This T cell receptor (beta chain) comes out of a study of blood T cell repertoires in COVID-19. Turning to the study itself: Acute and convalescent COVID-19 samples came from the United States, Italy and Spain. Sample material is recorded as cDNA or gDNA derived from T cells, B-cell-depleted T cells, or PBMCs.

The germline CDR1 and CDR2 sequences are SGHRS and YFSETQ. The CDR3 length is 15 residues. V lost 4 bases to trimming and J lost 3 bases; unmatched junction nucleotides: 7. In the original analysis: For nucleated cells, counts were estimated from reference gene primer amplification. Assay used: immunoSEQ multiplex PCR; TCRdb lists only in-frame clones, some missing. The V and J calls and clone size come from that table; D and trimming were worked out from the DNA. The top ten clones hold roughly 2% of a sample with under 250,000 clones, around four fifths of them seen once. This chain joins TRBV5-1 and TRBJ2-3, with 8 bases matching TRBD1. The sequencing input was peripheral blood. The receptor's source is a man aged 30-40 years who had recovered from COVID-19. The chain's CDR3 is CASSPWTGRTDTQYF. The CDR3 nucleotides read TGCGCCAGCAGCCCCTGGACAGGGCGGACAGATACGCAGTATTTT.